This T cell receptor beta chain was captured by sequencing in a study of T cell responses to AZD1222 COVID-19 vaccine. The assay was immunoSEQ multiplex PCR, and TCRdb's table has in-frame clones only and misses some. The data show about 140,000 clones, around 90% seen once. CDR1 and CDR2 (germline): SGHDT, YYEEEE. The germline V and J ends were trimmed by 1 base and 7 bases, with 8 bases remaining between them. The CDR3 has 13 residues. The source was peripheral blood, collected on day 0 of AZD1222 vaccination. V and J are TRBV5-6 and TRBJ2-2, with a weak D call TRBD1 (5 bases). The sequence was obtained from an adult in good health. The CDR3 coding sequence is TGTGCCAGCAGCTTGCAGGGTTACGGGGAGCTGTTTTTT. Its protein product is CASSLQGYGELFF.